These 19 T cell receptor beta chains were all obtained from the same sample, sequenced in a study of shared clonotypes between healthy human individuals. Profiling relied on immunoSEQ multiplex PCR, and the TCRdb table lists in-frame clones only, not all of them. The repertoire has roughly 500,000 clones, 90% to 97% of them found once; the top ten carry approximately 0.06%. Source material: naive CD4+ T cells sorted from blood. Subset described: CD45RA+ positively selected. The receptor source for this set is a woman in her 30s in good health.

This clone came up once. The V gene is TRBV11-2, the J gene TRBJ1-4; 9 bases fit TRBD1. The V and J ends lost 1 base and 8 bases, in that order; junction bases with no gene match: 8. Germline-derived CDR1 and CDR2 are SGHAT and FQNNGV. The CDR3 is 16 residues long. DNA of the CDR3: TGTGCCAGCAGCTTAGGGGTGGGACAGGGAGGCGAAAAACTGTTTTTT. It specifies CASSLGVGQGGEKLFF.

The chain has TRBV28 and TRBJ1-5; tentative D call: TRBD1 (6 bases). CDR1 and CDR2 (germline): MDHEN, SYDVKM. The germline V and J ends were trimmed by 2 bases and 3 bases, with 14 bases remaining between them. The CDR3 loop spans 16 amino acids. Here the CDR3 reads CASSLTPDSFNQPQHF. Here the CDR3 DNA reads TGTGCCAGCAGTTTAACCCCGGACAGCTTCAATCAGCCCCAGCATTTT.

The V gene is TRBV2, the J gene TRBJ1-3; D is unresolved. Trimming removed 7 bases at V and 4 bases at J, with 11 bases between. The CDR3 has 13 amino acids. Germline CDR1 is SNHLY and CDR2 is FYNNEI. CDR3 loop: CASMLGSGNTIYF. The CDR3 coding sequence is TGTGCCAGCATGTTGGGTTCGGGAAACACCATATATTTT.

This sequence joins TRBV11-2 and TRBJ2-7; a possible D gene is TRBD1 (6 bases). V lost 3 bases, J lost 6 bases, and 12 bases lay in between. From germline, CDR1 is SGHAT and CDR2 FQNNGV. This CDR3 is built from 13 residues. The CDR3 sequence is CASSFEGHREQYF. The CDR3, as DNA: TGTGCCAGCAGCTTTGAGGGACATCGCGAGCAGTACTTC.

The chain links TRBV19 to TRBJ1-6; a possible D gene is TRBD1 (5 bases). This CDR3 contains 12 residues. The germline CDR1 and CDR2 sequences are LNHDA and SQIVND (reference sequence). Deletions cut 7 bases from V and 10 bases from J, with 11 bases between. This chain's CDR3 is CASTSGESPLHF. The CDR3 region has the DNA TGTGCCAGTACCTCGGGGGAGTCACCCCTCCACTTT.

This clone appeared a single time. CDR3 DNA: TGTGCCATCAGTGAGACGGCGAACGGACAGCCCCAGCATTTT. It is translated as CAISETANGQPQHF. The V and J genes are TRBV10-3 and TRBJ1-5, with unresolved D. The CDR3 is made up of 14 amino acids. Per the germline V gene, CDR1 is ENHRY and CDR2 is SYGVKD. V was trimmed by 2 bases and J by 7 bases, leaving 12 bases between them.

This rearrangement joins TRBV14 to TRBJ2-3, with D perhaps TRBD2 (7 bases). Germline CDR1 reads SGHDN; CDR2 reads FVKESK. The CDR3 consists of 15 residues. Trimming removed 4 bases from V and 11 bases from J, with 22 bases in between. The DNA of the CDR3 is TGTGCCAGCAGCCTCTCGGGGGCTAGCGGCGCCAAGCAGTATTTT. Protein: CASSLSGASGAKQYF.

The table lists this clone with a count of one. The genes are TRBV5-6 and TRBJ2-3; D not resolved. V lost 5 bases, J lost 4 bases, and 5 bases lay in between. The CDR3 is made up of 11 amino acids. Germline V CDR1 and CDR2: SGHDT, YYEEEE. CDR3 residues: CASSISDTQYF. Written as DNA, the CDR3 is TGTGCCAGCAGTATTTCAGATACGCAGTATTTT.

The rearrangement joins TRBV27 to TRBJ2-7, with D possibly matching TRBD1 (6 bases). The CDR3 contains 18 residues. Germline V gene lookup returns CDR1 MNHEY and CDR2 SMNVEV (reference sequence). V lost 0 bases and J lost 3, with 21 bases in between. As DNA, the CDR3 is TGTGCCAGCAGTTTATCGGTACGGGACACTCAAGGCGGCTACGAGCAGTACTTC. Translated, it gives CASSLSVRDTQGGYEQYF.

V is TRBV19 and J is TRBJ1-1; 10 bases line up with TRBD1. This CDR3 is built from 15 residues. After removal of 4 bases from V and 6 bases from J, the junction contained 8 bases not matched to a gene. Germline CDR1 is LNHDA and CDR2 is SQIVND (reference sequence). CDR3 residues: CASSKSTGGRAEAFF. CDR3 nucleotide sequence: TGTGCCAGTAGTAAATCGACAGGGGGCAGGGCTGAAGCTTTCTTT.

The chain is built from TRBV5-6 and TRBJ2-7, with D uncertain. The CDR3 has 14 residues. Germline values: CDR1 SGHDT, CDR2 YYEEEE. The ends were cut back, 2 bases at V and 4 bases at J, with 13 bases in the middle. CDR3 region: CASSFRSRTYEQYF. The CDR3 coding sequence is TGTGCCAGCAGCTTCCGCTCTCGGACGTACGAGCAGTACTTC.

Only one count was recorded for this clone. This sample includes further DNA sequences coding for the same CDR3. This sequence joins TRBV7-9 and TRBJ1-2; D remains ambiguous. The ends were cut back, 6 bases at V and 8 bases at J, with 10 bases in the middle. This CDR3 contains 11 residues. From germline, CDR1 is SEHNR and CDR2 FQNEAQ (reference sequence). The CDR3 coding sequence is TGTGCCAGCAGTCCCAGACGGGGCTACACCTTC. This translates into CASSPRRGYTF.

The chain employs TRBV18 and TRBJ2-3, with D perhaps matching TRBD1 (5 bases). Per germline, CDR1 KGHSH and CDR2 LQKENI. V shed 2 bases and J shed 6 bases, with 12 bases lying between them. This CDR3 is built from 14 residues. The CDR3 nucleotides are TGTGCCAGCTCACCAACAGGTCGAGTCGATACGCAGTATTTT. Translated, it gives CASSPTGRVDTQYF. Drawing the rest from reference TRBV18 and TRBJ2-3, the complete variable domain is NAGVMQNPRHLVRRRGQEARLRCSPMKGHSHVYWYRQLPEEGLKFMVYLQKENIIDESGMPKERFSAEFPKEGPSILRIQQVVRGDSAAYFCASSPTGRVDTQYFGPGTRLTVL.

Regarding this clone: Its ends do not fully match the called genes, so a read error is possible. The chain has TRBV28 and TRBJ2-3; D may be TRBD1 (6 bases). This CDR3 has 14 residues. Germline V gene sequence: CDR1 MDHEN, CDR2 SYDVKM. CDR3 sequence (DNA): TGTGCTAGCACGAGTGGACAGTTTTCAGATACGCAGTATTTT. This gives the protein CASTSGQFSDTQYF. The variable domain in full, completed from reference TRBV28 and TRBJ2-3, reads DVKVTQSSRYLVKRTGEKVFLECVQDMDHENMFWYRQDPGLGLRLIYFSYDVKMKEKGDIPEGYSVSREKKERFSLILESASTNQTSMYLCASTSGQFSDTQYFGPGTRLTVL.

This clone was recorded once. The V gene is TRBV28, the J gene TRBJ2-5; TRBD1 aligns across 8 bases. The length of the CDR3 is 13 residues. The V gene end was trimmed by 6 bases and the J gene end by 6 bases; junction bases not matched to a gene: 6. Per germline, CDR1 MDHEN and CDR2 SYDVKM. CDR3 protein: CASSLDRVKTQYF. The DNA for the CDR3 is TGTGCCAGCAGCTTGGACAGGGTAAAGACCCAGTACTTC.

DNA for the CDR3: TGTGCCAGCTCACCACCGGTCTTAGATACGCAGTATTTT. Translation gives CASSPPVLDTQYF. The genes are TRBV18 and TRBJ2-3; no clear D gene. Germline V gene lookup returns CDR1 KGHSH and CDR2 LQKENI. The CDR3 sequence is 13 residues long. V was clipped by 0 bases and J by 5 bases, with 6 bases between them.

V usage is TRBV28 and J usage is TRBJ2-1; 11 nucleotides align to TRBD2. CDR3 length: 16 amino acids. Germline V gene data show CDR1 as MDHEN and CDR2 as SYDVKM. V lost 6 bases, J lost 9 bases, and 13 bases stayed unmatched. The CDR3 loop is CASRPVTSGMRGEQFF. The DNA for the CDR3 is TGTGCCAGCAGACCCGTGACTAGCGGGATGAGGGGTGAGCAGTTCTTC.

This sequence joins TRBV10-2 and TRBJ2-6; D gene ambiguous. The length of the CDR3 is 14 residues. Trimming shortened V by 2 bases and J by 3 bases, and 5 bases separated the two germline ends. CDR1 and CDR2 from the germline V gene are WSHSY and SAAADI. In DNA form, the CDR3 reads TGCGCCAGCAGTGAGGTTAATGGGGCCAACGTCCTGACTTTC. Translated, it gives CASSEVNGANVLTF.

V is TRBV7-9 and J is TRBJ2-7, with 8 bases that match TRBD1. Germline CDR1 is SEHNR and CDR2 is FQNEAQ (reference sequence). V lost 5 bases, J lost 0 bases, and 3 bases stayed unmatched. CDR3 length: 14 amino acids. The CDR3 is CASSGGTGSYEQYF. The CDR3 DNA sequence: TGTGCCAGCAGCGGCGGGACAGGCTCCTACGAGCAGTACTTC.